Listed below are T cell receptor beta chains from one sample, sequenced in a study of T-cell reconstitution after alpha-beta-depleted transplantation in children. MiXCR, applied by TCRdb to the PCR reads, yields one record per CDR3 protein. The sample has some 70,000 distinct CDR3 sequences; 4% to 5% are singletons. The source material was PBMCs, mostly from graft donor cells, sampled 180 days after TCRalphabeta/CD19-depleted stem cell transplant. Receptors were obtained from a boy in the first two years of life who had a stem cell transplant for acute myeloid leukemia, so the T cells may come from the graft donor. The CDR3 runs from the conserved cysteine through the conserved F or W. Each record gives: clone size, J gene, V gene, D gene, CDR3 protein, CDR3 DNA. The D gene is left open where the match is weak. Clone sizes are given selectively: once, few, many, or a class where the clone is expanded.

many	TRBJ2-3	TRBV18	.	CASSPKDTQYF	TGTGCCAGCTCACCAAAAGATACGCAGTATTTT
many	TRBJ1-1	TRBV29-1	.	CSVGGDIDRWTEAFF	TGCAGCGTTGGTGGGGACATCGATAGATGGACTGAAGCTTTCTTT
few	TRBJ1-4	TRBV19	.	CASSMRQVNEKLFF	TGTGCCAGTAGTATGCGTCAAGTTAATGAAAAACTGTTTTTT
many	TRBJ2-2	TRBV5-4	.	CASSLGQPNTGELFF	TGTGCCAGCAGCTTGGGACAGCCGAACACCGGGGAGCTGTTTTTT
many	TRBJ1-1	TRBV11-2	TRBD1	CASSIGQGRTAFF	TGTGCCAGCAGCATCGGACAGGGCAGAACAGCTTTCTTT
many	TRBJ1-5	TRBV12-3/TRBV12-4	.	CASSPLGQPQHF	TGTGCCAGCAGCCCCCTGGGTCAGCCCCAGCATTTT
.	TRBJ1-6	TRBV5-1	TRBD1	CASSYQQGRSYNSPLHF	TGCGCCAGCAGCTACCAACAGGGGCGCTCCTATAATTCACCCCTCCACTTT
many	TRBJ1-4	TRBV20-1	.	CSARDIGLSGKLFF	TGCAGTGCTAGAGATATAGGGTTGAGTGGAAAACTGTTTTTT
many	TRBJ1-5	TRBV19	.	CASSIGQTSNQPQHF	TGTGCCAGTAGTATAGGCCAGACGTCCAATCAGCCCCAGCATTTT
.	TRBJ2-3	TRBV7-9	.	CASSLAESGVLDTQYF	TGTGCCAGCAGCTTAGCTGAGTCGGGGGTTTTAGATACGCAGTATTTT
many	TRBJ1-1	TRBV12-3/TRBV12-4	.	CASSNLGQSNTEAFF	TGTGCCAGCAGCAACTTAGGACAGTCAAACACTGAAGCTTTCTTT
few	TRBJ2-2	TRBV7-9	TRBD2	CASRSGGAFQNTGELFF	TGTGCCAGCAGGTCCGGGGGGGCCTTCCAAAACACCGGGGAGCTGTTTTTT
few	TRBJ1-3	TRBV12-3/TRBV12-4	.	CASSSRDRLNSGNTIYF	TGTGCCAGCAGTTCCCGGGACCGACTGAACTCTGGAAACACCATATATTTT